This T cell receptor beta chain was recorded in a study of T cells after yellow fever vaccination. Study-level results: Clonotypes shared by both compartments, CD4 and CD8, made up a small share. Subsequent booster samples again held most clones from primary vaccination (96% CD4, over 80% CD8).

About this clonotype itself: Its antigen is unknown.

Using its own MiXCR run on the 5' RACE reads, TCRdb lists one record per CDR3 protein. This sample yields a few hundred thousand distinct CDR3 sequences, of which 3.6% are seen a single time; roughly a quarter belongs to the top ten. Germline CDR1 reads SGHRS; CDR2 reads YFSETQ. V dropped 2 bases and J dropped 3 bases, with 9 bases sitting between them. There are 14 residues in the CDR3. The material was PBMCs, obtained on the day of the yellow fever booster vaccination. The TCR was taken from a man between 18 and 29 years old who received the YFV17D yellow fever vaccine. This chain connects TRBV5-1 to TRBJ2-1; a possible D gene is TRBD1 (6 bases). CDR3 sequence (DNA): TGCGCCAGCAGCTTTTGGGACATCTACAATGAGCAGTTCTTC. Its translation: CASSFWDIYNEQFF.